The 7 T cell receptor beta chains below were found in one sample sequenced in a study of blood T cell repertoires in COVID-19 (dated by TCRdb to the early 2020s). The receptor library was made with the immunoSEQ multiplex PCR assay. What TCRdb holds here is the immuneACCESS table cut down to in-frame rearrangements. Part of the clones is not present; checked against another copy, under half of the missing clones reflect an unresolved V gene, and the others are unexplained. This sample holds about 230,000 clones; around 85% were observed only once. The top ten clones comprise roughly 7.9% of the sample. Sequenced sample: peripheral blood. The receptors were gathered from a woman older than 75 with acute or convalescent COVID-19.

The chain carries TRBV6-5 and TRBJ1-2; the match to TRBD1 covers 10 bases. Germline V gene data show CDR1 as MNHEY and CDR2 as SVGAGI. CDR3 length equals 15 residues. The ends lost 7 bases at V and 5 bases at J; junction bases unmatched: 10. The CDR3 DNA reads as TGTGCCAGCACTAGCCCGGACAGGGGGATTTATGGCTACACCTTC. This translates into CASTSPDRGIYGYTF.

CDR3 loop: CASSYLGVPQETQYF. As DNA, the CDR3 is TGTGCCAGCAGCTATCTAGGGGTCCCCCAAGAGACCCAGTACTTC. The rearrangement links TRBV6-5 to TRBJ2-5; D possibly corresponds to TRBD1 (5 bases). CDR3 length: 15 residues. Germline CDR1 MNHEY, CDR2 SVGAGI. Trimming removed 6 bases from V and 1 base from J, with 15 bases in between.

The chain carries TRBV4-2 and TRBJ2-7; D is possibly TRBD1 (6 bases). Per germline, CDR1 LGHNA and CDR2 YNFKEQ. V gave up 3 bases and J gave up 4 bases, with 10 bases separating them. The CDR3 covers 13 residues. The CDR3 nucleotides are TGTGCCAGCAGCCAGCAGCAGGGGTACGAGCAGTACTTC. It encodes CASSQQQGYEQYF.

The gene calls are TRBV5-5 and TRBJ2-4, with a weak D call TRBD2 (5 bases). The CDR3 runs 14 residues. V shed 0 bases and J shed 9 bases, with 13 bases lying between them. Germline lookup yields CDR1 SGHKS and CDR2 YYEKEE (reference sequence). CDR3 loop: CASSLELDLGIQYF. The CDR3 coding sequence is TGTGCCAGCAGCTTGGAACTAGATCTAGGCATTCAGTACTTC.

The J gene is TRBJ1-4, the V gene TRBV18, with unresolved D. From germline, CDR1 is KGHSH and CDR2 LQKENI. This CDR3 region has 14 residues. Trimming shortened V by 4 bases and J by 0 bases, and 6 bases separated the two germline ends. CDR3 sequence reads: CASSLSATNEKLFF. The CDR3 nucleotides read TGTGCCAGCTCACTGAGTGCAACTAATGAAAAACTGTTTTTT.

The chain recombines TRBV12-3 or TRBV12-4 with TRBJ2-1; D is uncertain. With 6 bases removed from V and 11 bases from J, the gap between germline ends came to 14 bases. The CDR3 runs 12 residues. DNA for the CDR3: TGTGCCAGCAGCATAGCCGTCCCCCAGCAGTTCTTC. This codes for CASSIAVPQQFF.

V is TRBV5-5 and J is TRBJ2-7; D might be TRBD2 (7 bases). V was cut by 4 bases and J by 6 bases, with 17 bases left in between. Germline lookup yields CDR1 SGHKS and CDR2 YYEKEE (reference sequence). The CDR3 loop spans 14 amino acids. CDR3 nucleotide sequence: TGTGCCAGCAGCCTGGGCGGGGGCGTGGGCGAGCAGTACTTC. This encodes CASSLGGGVGEQYF.